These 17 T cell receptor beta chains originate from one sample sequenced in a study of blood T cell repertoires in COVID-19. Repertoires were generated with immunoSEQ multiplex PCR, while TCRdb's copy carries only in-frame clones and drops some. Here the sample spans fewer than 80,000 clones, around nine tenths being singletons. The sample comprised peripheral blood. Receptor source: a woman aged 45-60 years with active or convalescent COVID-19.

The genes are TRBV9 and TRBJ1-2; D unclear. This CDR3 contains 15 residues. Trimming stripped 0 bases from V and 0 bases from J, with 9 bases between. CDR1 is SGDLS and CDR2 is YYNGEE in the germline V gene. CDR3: CASSVDTLANYGYTF. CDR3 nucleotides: TGTGCCAGCAGCGTAGATACCCTAGCTAACTATGGCTACACCTTC.

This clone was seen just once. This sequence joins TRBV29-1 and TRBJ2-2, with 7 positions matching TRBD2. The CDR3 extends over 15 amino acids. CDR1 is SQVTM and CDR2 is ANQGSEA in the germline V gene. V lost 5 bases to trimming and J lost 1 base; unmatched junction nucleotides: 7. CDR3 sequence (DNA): TGCAGCGTTTTAGGGTCTAGCGGGAACACCGGGGAGCTGTTTTTT. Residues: CSVLGSSGNTGELFF.

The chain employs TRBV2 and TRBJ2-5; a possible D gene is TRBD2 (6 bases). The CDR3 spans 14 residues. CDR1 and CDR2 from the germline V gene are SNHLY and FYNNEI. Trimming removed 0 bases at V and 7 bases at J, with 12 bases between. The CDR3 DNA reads TGTGCCAGCAGTGAAGCGGCTTGGAGGGGGACCCAGTACTTC. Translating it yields CASSEAAWRGTQYF.

CDR3 protein: CASSPGTSNNEQFF. The CDR3 DNA reads as TGTGCCAGCTCACCGGGGACATCCAACAATGAGCAGTTCTTC. This chain connects TRBV18 to TRBJ2-1, with D possibly TRBD1 on 6 matching bases. This CDR3 is 14 amino acids long. Per germline, CDR1 KGHSH and CDR2 LQKENI. With 3 bases removed from V and 5 bases from J, the gap between germline ends came to 11 bases.

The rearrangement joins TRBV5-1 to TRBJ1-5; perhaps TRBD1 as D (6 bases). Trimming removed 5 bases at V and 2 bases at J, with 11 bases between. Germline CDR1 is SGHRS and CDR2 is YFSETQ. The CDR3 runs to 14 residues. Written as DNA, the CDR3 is TGCGCCAGCAGTTCAGGGGAAGGCAATCAGCCCCAGCATTTT. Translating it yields CASSSGEGNQPQHF.

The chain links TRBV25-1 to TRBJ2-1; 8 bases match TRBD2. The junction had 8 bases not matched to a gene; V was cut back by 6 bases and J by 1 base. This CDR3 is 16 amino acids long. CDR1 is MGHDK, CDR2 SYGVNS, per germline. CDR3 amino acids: CASSPPGTRSYNEQFF. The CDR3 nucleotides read TGTGCCAGCAGCCCCCCCGGGACTAGGTCCTACAATGAGCAGTTCTTC.

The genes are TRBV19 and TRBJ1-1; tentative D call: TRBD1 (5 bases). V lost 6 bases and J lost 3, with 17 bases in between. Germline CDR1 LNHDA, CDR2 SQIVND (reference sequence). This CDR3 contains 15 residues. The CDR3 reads CASRGRGAADTEAFF. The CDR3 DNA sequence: TGTGCCAGTAGAGGGAGGGGAGCAGCGGACACTGAAGCTTTCTTT.

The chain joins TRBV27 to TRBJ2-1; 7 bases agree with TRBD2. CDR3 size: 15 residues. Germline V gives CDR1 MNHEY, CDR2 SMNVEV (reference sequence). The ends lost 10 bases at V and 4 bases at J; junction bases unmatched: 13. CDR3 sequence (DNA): TGTGCCACTTCCGTTCGGCTAGCGGCATACAATGAGCAGTTCTTC. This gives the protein CATSVRLAAYNEQFF.

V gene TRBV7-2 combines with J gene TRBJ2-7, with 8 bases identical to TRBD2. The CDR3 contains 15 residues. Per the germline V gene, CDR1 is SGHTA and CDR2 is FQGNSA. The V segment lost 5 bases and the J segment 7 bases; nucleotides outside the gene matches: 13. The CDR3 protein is CASSPRGGRLQEQYF. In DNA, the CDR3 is TGTGCCAGCAGCCCCCGGGGCGGGAGGTTGCAAGAGCAGTACTTC.

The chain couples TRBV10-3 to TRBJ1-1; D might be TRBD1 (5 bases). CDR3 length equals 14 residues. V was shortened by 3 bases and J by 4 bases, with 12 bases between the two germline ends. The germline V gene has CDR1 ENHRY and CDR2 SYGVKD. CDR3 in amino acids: CAISETQEGTEAFF. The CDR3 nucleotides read TGTGCCATCAGTGAAACACAGGAGGGCACTGAAGCTTTCTTT.

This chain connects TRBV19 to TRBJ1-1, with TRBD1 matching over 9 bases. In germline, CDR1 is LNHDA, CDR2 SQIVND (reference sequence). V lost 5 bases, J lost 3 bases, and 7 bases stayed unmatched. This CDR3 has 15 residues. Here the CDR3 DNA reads TGTGCCAGTAGTCCATGGGACAGGGCCGACACTGAAGCTTTCTTT. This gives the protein CASSPWDRADTEAFF.

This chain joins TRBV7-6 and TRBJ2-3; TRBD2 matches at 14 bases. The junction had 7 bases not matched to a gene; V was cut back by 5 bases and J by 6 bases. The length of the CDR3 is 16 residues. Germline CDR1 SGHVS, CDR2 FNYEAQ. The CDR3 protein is CASSIGTSGSGDTQYF. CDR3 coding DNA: TGTGCCAGCAGCATAGGGACTAGCGGGAGTGGGGATACGCAGTATTTT.

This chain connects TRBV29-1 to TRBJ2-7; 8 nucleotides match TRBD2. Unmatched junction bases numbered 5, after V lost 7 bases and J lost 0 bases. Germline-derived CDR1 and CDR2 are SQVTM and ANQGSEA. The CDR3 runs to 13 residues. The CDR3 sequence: CSGLLADSYEQYF. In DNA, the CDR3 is TGCAGCGGATTACTAGCGGACTCCTACGAGCAGTACTTC.

CDR3 in amino acids: CASWGDIPDTQYF. CDR3 DNA sequence: TGTGCCAGCTGGGGGGATATCCCGGATACGCAGTATTTT. The chain couples TRBV28 to TRBJ2-3; D is possibly TRBD2 (6 bases). CDR1 is MDHEN, CDR2 SYDVKM, per germline. The CDR3 totals 13 residues. The V end lost 8 bases, the J end lost 6 bases, and 15 bases lay between the germline ends. Full variable domain (outside the CDR3, taken from reference TRBV28 and TRBJ2-3): DVKVTQSSRYLVKRTGEKVFLECVQDMDHENMFWYRQDPGLGLRLIYFSYDVKMKEKGDIPEGYSVSREKKERFSLILESASTNQTSMYLCASWGDIPDTQYFGPGTRLTVL.

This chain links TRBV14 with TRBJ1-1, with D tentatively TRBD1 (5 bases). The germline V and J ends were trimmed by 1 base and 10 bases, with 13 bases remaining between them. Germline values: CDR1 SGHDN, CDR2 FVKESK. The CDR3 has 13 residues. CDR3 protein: CASSQGVQGIAFF. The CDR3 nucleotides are TGTGCCAGCAGCCAAGGGGTCCAGGGTATAGCTTTCTTT. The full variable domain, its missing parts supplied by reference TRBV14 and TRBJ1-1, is EAGVTQFPSHSVIEKGQTVTLRCDPISGHDNLYWYRRVMGKEIKFLLHFVKESKQDESGMPNNRFLAERTGGTYSTLKVQPAELEDSGVYFCASSQGVQGIAFFGQGTRLTVV.

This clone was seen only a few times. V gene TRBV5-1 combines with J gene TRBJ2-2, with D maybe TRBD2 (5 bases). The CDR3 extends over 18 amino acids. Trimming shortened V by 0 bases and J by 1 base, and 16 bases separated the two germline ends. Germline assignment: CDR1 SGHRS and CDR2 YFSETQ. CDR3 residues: CASSLDVRVSKNTGELFF. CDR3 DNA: TGCGCCAGCAGCTTGGACGTGCGGGTCTCGAAGAACACCGGGGAGCTGTTTTTT.

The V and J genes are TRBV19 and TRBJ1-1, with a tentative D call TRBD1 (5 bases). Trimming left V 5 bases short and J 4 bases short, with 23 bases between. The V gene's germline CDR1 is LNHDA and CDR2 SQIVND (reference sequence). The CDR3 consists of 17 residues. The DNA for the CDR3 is TGTGCCAGTAGTTCCTTGACCAGGACACGAAAGCCCACTGAAGCTTTCTTT. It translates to CASSSLTRTRKPTEAFF.